The rows below give T cell receptor beta chains drawn from one sample of a study of identical twins. MiXCR was run by TCRdb on the 5' RACE reads, yielding one entry per CDR3 protein. The sample holds about 700,000 distinct CDR3 sequences, around 8.6% seen once. This same sample was also part of a study on yellow fever vaccine responses in identical twins.

The sequencing sample was made of PBMCs. The receptors here all came from a woman aged 18-29 years in good health. CDR3s include the opening cysteine and the closing phenylalanine or tryptophan. A D gene is named only where the DNA matches it firmly.

J gene: TRBJ2-1; D gene: .; V gene: TRBV5-1; CDR3 protein: CASSLPPAVSLFF
J gene: TRBJ2-5; D gene: TRBD1; V gene: TRBV5-1; CDR3 protein: CASSLDPVGQSRIETQYF
J gene: TRBJ2-7; D gene: .; V gene: TRBV7-2; CDR3 protein: CASSFQQGVSYEQYF
J gene: TRBJ2-1; D gene: .; V gene: TRBV12-3/TRBV12-4; CDR3 protein: CASSSDLNEQFF
J gene: TRBJ2-1; D gene: TRBD2; V gene: TRBV12-3/TRBV12-4; CDR3 protein: CASSLVGGTSQFF
J gene: TRBJ2-1; D gene: TRBD2; V gene: TRBV11-1; CDR3 protein: CASSPRSLAGGPTWNEQFF
J gene: TRBJ2-2; D gene: TRBD1; V gene: TRBV6-4; CDR3 protein: CASSESGQGAPGELFF
J gene: TRBJ2-5; D gene: TRBD1; V gene: TRBV7-8; CDR3 protein: CASSSEGARAIETQYF
J gene: TRBJ2-3; D gene: .; V gene: TRBV4-3; CDR3 protein: CASSQGQTSADTQYF
J gene: TRBJ2-1; D gene: TRBD2; V gene: TRBV3-1; CDR3 protein: CASSPPGLAGNEQFF
J gene: TRBJ1-4; D gene: .; V gene: TRBV15; CDR3 protein: CATSAHGTENEKLFF
J gene: TRBJ1-5; D gene: .; V gene: TRBV12-3/TRBV12-4; CDR3 protein: CASSSPGTQHF
J gene: TRBJ1-5; D gene: TRBD1; V gene: TRBV7-8; CDR3 protein: CASSLAVGTGTDQPQHF
J gene: TRBJ2-3; D gene: TRBD2; V gene: TRBV6-4; CDR3 protein: CASSQSGGGTDTQYF
J gene: TRBJ1-1; D gene: .; V gene: TRBV3-1; CDR3 protein: CASSQVGGGVTEAFF
J gene: TRBJ2-4; D gene: .; V gene: TRBV6-1; CDR3 protein: CASSETGRHIQYF
J gene: TRBJ1-1; D gene: .; V gene: TRBV15; CDR3 protein: CATSRTATEAFF
J gene: TRBJ2-1; D gene: .; V gene: TRBV7-9; CDR3 protein: CASSLSSTRNEQFF
J gene: TRBJ2-6; D gene: TRBD1; V gene: TRBV2; CDR3 protein: CASRRGTGRSGANVLTF
J gene: TRBJ2-5; D gene: .; V gene: TRBV20-1; CDR3 protein: CSARVGPMIQETQYF
J gene: TRBJ1-2; D gene: .; V gene: TRBV20-1; CDR3 protein: CSARDKGGGAIYGYTF
J gene: TRBJ1-6; D gene: .; V gene: TRBV27; CDR3 protein: CASSFSQINSPLHF
J gene: TRBJ1-5; D gene: .; V gene: TRBV5-6; CDR3 protein: CASSLASGTQPQHF
J gene: TRBJ2-3; D gene: TRBD2; V gene: TRBV20-1; CDR3 protein: CSARAGGGRRTDTQYF
J gene: TRBJ2-7; D gene: .; V gene: TRBV5-3; CDR3 protein: CAMSPGQSYEQYF
J gene: TRBJ2-3; D gene: TRBD2; V gene: TRBV7-8; CDR3 protein: CASRASGETDTQYF
J gene: TRBJ2-3; D gene: .; V gene: TRBV7-6; CDR3 protein: CASVGSTDTQYF
J gene: TRBJ1-5; D gene: .; V gene: TRBV25-1; CDR3 protein: CASSRGQGVNQPQHF
J gene: TRBJ1-2; D gene: .; V gene: TRBV20-1; CDR3 protein: CSAEGSNYGYTF
J gene: TRBJ1-2; D gene: TRBD1; V gene: TRBV7-2; CDR3 protein: CASSRGGRDRPTYGYTF
J gene: TRBJ1-1; D gene: .; V gene: TRBV15; CDR3 protein: CATSRRDKNTEAFF